A single sample is the source of the 19 T cell receptor beta chains below, sequenced in a study of blood T cell repertoires in COVID-19. Sequencing used immunoSEQ multiplex PCR; TCRdb keeps in-frame clones, though not all of them. The repertoire consists of about 240,000 clones, with roughly 81% occurring once and the leading ten covering 6.5% to 9%. Source material: peripheral blood. The source of these receptors is a woman aged 80 or older with COVID-19, enrolled during active disease.

CDR3 protein: CASSTFGGKGDTQYF. The CDR3 DNA sequence: TGCGCCAGCAGCACCTTCGGGGGGAAGGGAGATACGCAGTATTTT. This sequence joins TRBV5-1 and TRBJ2-3; TRBD2 matches 7 bases. The CDR3 covers 15 residues. The germline gives CDR1 SGHRS, CDR2 YFSETQ. V dropped 4 bases and J dropped 5; count of bases not matched to a gene: 10.

The rearrangement links TRBV10-1 to TRBJ2-7; 11 nucleotides agree with TRBD1. Germline loops: CDR1 WNHNN, CDR2 SYGVQD (reference sequence). Germline trimming cut 8 bases from V and 1 base from J; bases unmatched to any gene: 7. The CDR3 contains 15 residues. The CDR3: CASDTGDRGSYEQYF. In nucleotides, the CDR3 is TGCGCCAGCGATACCGGGGACAGGGGGTCCTACGAGCAGTACTTC.

There are a few counts of this clone. This sequence joins TRBV4-1 and TRBJ1-4, with no clear D. The CDR3 runs 16 residues. Trimming removed 1 base from V and 6 bases from J, with 15 bases in between. Germline CDR1 is MGHRA and CDR2 is YSYEKL. The CDR3 DNA follows: TGCGCCAGCAGCCAAGGGAGACGGGATTTAGATGAAAAACTGTTTTTT. It yields the protein CASSQGRRDLDEKLFF.

This rearrangement joins TRBV18 to TRBJ1-1; no clear D. This CDR3 region has 13 residues. CDR1 KGHSH and CDR2 LQKENI come from the germline V gene. The V end lost 6 bases, the J end lost 4 bases, and 12 bases lay between the germline ends. The CDR3 DNA reads TGTGCCAGCTCCCTACAGAAAGGCACTGAAGCTTTCTTT. Residues: CASSLQKGTEAFF.

This clone was observed a single time. The chain is built from TRBV5-1 and TRBJ1-1; D unclear. Germline V CDR1 and CDR2: SGHRS, YFSETQ. The CDR3 sequence is 14 residues long. V dropped 2 bases and J dropped 5 bases, with 13 bases sitting between them. CDR3 loop: CASSFRPAGTEAFF. The CDR3 coding sequence is TGCGCCAGCAGCTTCAGGCCGGCGGGGACTGAAGCTTTCTTT.

The genes are TRBV6-5 and TRBJ2-1; the match to TRBD2 covers 8 bases. The CDR3 runs to 13 residues. The germline gives CDR1 MNHEY, CDR2 SVGAGI. V lost 7 bases and J lost 4; bases outside the gene matches: 3. The chain's CDR3 is CASKIAGYNEQFF. In DNA, the CDR3 is TGTGCCAGCAAAATAGCGGGATACAATGAGCAGTTCTTC.

The chain recombines TRBV7-9 with TRBJ2-3; maybe TRBD2 (6 bases). CDR3 size: 16 residues. CDR1 SEHNR and CDR2 FQNEAQ come from the germline V gene (reference sequence). Trimming took off 1 base at V and 0 bases at J, with 11 bases between the two ends. The CDR3 is CASSLDSAGSTDTQYF. In DNA form, the CDR3 reads TGTGCCAGCAGCTTAGATTCGGCGGGGAGCACAGATACGCAGTATTTT.

This chain joins TRBV18 and TRBJ1-6; 7 bases line up with TRBD1. V was clipped by 3 bases and J by 9 bases; unmatched bases: 8. Germline V gene data show CDR1 as KGHSH and CDR2 as LQKENI. The CDR3 loop spans 15 amino acids. In DNA form, the CDR3 reads TGTGCCAGCTCACCCATTCAGGGGGAAGCTTCACCCCTCCACTTT. This gives the protein CASSPIQGEASPLHF.

The rearrangement uses TRBV4-2 and TRBJ2-1; D may be TRBD2 (6 bases). Germline V CDR1 and CDR2: LGHNA, YNFKEQ. V lost 4 bases and J lost 6, with 19 bases in between. The CDR3 runs 16 residues. The CDR3: CASSRTRDSQSNEQFF. The CDR3 bases are TGTGCCAGCAGCCGCACTCGGGACTCCCAGAGCAATGAGCAGTTCTTC.

The count of this clone is one. The rearrangement uses TRBV5-1 and TRBJ1-2; 10 bases are a match to TRBD1. After removal of 0 bases from V and 10 bases from J, the junction contained 9 bases not matched to a gene. This CDR3 has 15 residues. Germline lookup yields CDR1 SGHRS and CDR2 YFSETQ. The CDR3 loop is CASSLDDRGRRSYTF. CDR3 in DNA: TGCGCCAGCAGCTTGGACGACAGGGGGCGAAGGTCCTACACCTTC.

The V gene is TRBV7-3, the J gene TRBJ1-2; no firm D call. The CDR3 loop spans 13 amino acids. V gave up 2 bases and J gave up 7 bases, with 11 bases separating them. In germline, CDR1 is SGHTA, CDR2 FQGTGA. The CDR3 bases are TGTGCCAGCAGCTTATGGTCAGGAGGTGGCTACACCTTC. Protein sequence: CASSLWSGGGYTF.

The table lists this clone with a count of one. V gene TRBV29-1 combines with J gene TRBJ1-1; 7 bases match TRBD1. V was pared by 7 bases and J by 3 bases, with 5 bases of the junction left unmatched. Germline assignment: CDR1 SQVTM and CDR2 ANQGSEA. This CDR3 contains 12 residues. CDR3 residues: CSGQTGYTEAFF. The CDR3, as DNA: TGCAGCGGACAGACAGGGTACACTGAAGCTTTCTTT.

The chain links TRBV30 to TRBJ2-7, with D possibly matching TRBD2 (6 bases). Per germline, CDR1 GTSNPN and CDR2 SVGIG (reference sequence). The CDR3 is 12 amino acids. V shed 8 bases and J shed 4 bases, with 15 bases lying between them. The chain's CDR3 is CAGTGVGYEQYF. In nucleotides, the CDR3 is TGTGCCGGGACGGGGGTTGGGTACGAGCAGTACTTC.

V usage is TRBV7-3 and J usage is TRBJ2-5; weak D call: TRBD2 (6 bases). This CDR3 comprises 13 residues. CDR1 and CDR2 (germline): SGHTA, FQGTGA. Trimming shortened V by 4 bases and J by 5 bases, and 11 bases separated the two germline ends. The CDR3 DNA follows: TGTGCCAGCAGCTACCAGCGGGCGGAGACCCAGTACTTC. It codes for CASSYQRAETQYF.

This chain uses TRBV6-4 with TRBJ1-3, with a possible D match to TRBD1 (5 bases). Germline loops: CDR1 MRHNA, CDR2 SNTAGT. V lost 2 bases, J lost 2 bases, and 16 bases lay in between. The CDR3 is made up of 17 amino acids. The CDR3 loop reads CASSDLEKGKAGNTIYF. As DNA, the CDR3 is TGTGCCAGCAGTGACCTCGAAAAGGGGAAAGCTGGAAACACCATATATTTT.

This chain connects TRBV6-5 to TRBJ1-4; 8 bases line up with TRBD1. V gave up 6 bases and J gave up 13 bases; unmatched junction bases: 16. From germline, CDR1 is MNHEY and CDR2 SVGAGI. The CDR3 runs 15 residues. CDR3 sequence reads: CASSLLVGQGLGLFF. The CDR3 DNA is TGTGCCAGCAGCCTACTGGTAGGACAGGGCCTAGGACTGTTTTTT.

The J gene is TRBJ1-3, the V gene TRBV6-5; D uncertain. Trimming took 6 bases from V and 1 from J, leaving 13 bases between them. CDR1 MNHEY and CDR2 SVGAGI come from the germline V gene. This CDR3 has 15 residues. The CDR3 nucleotides are TGTGCCAGCAGCCTAGACCCCTCGTCTGGAAACACCATATATTTT. This sequence encodes CASSLDPSSGNTIYF.

The rearrangement links TRBV6-1 to TRBJ1-6, with D possibly being TRBD1 (5 bases). The CDR3 length is 16 residues. Trimming took off 4 bases at V and 0 bases at J, with 10 bases between the two ends. CDR1 is MNHNS, CDR2 SASEGT, per germline. Here the CDR3 DNA reads TGTGCCAGCAGTGTGCAGGGAACCTCCTATAATTCACCCCTCCACTTT. Protein product: CASSVQGTSYNSPLHF.

CDR3 nucleotides: TGCGCCAGCAGCTTGGGACAGGTCTACTACGAGCAGTACTTC. It codes for CASSLGQVYYEQYF. The rearrangement links TRBV5-1 to TRBJ2-7, with D maybe TRBD1 (6 bases). Looked up from germline, CDR1 is SGHRS and CDR2 is YFSETQ. The length of the CDR3 is 14 residues. V was clipped by 0 bases and J by 3 bases, with 10 bases between them. Full variable domain (rest looked up from reference TRBV5-1 and TRBJ2-7): KAGVTQTPRYLIKTRGQQVTLSCSPISGHRSVSWYQQTPGQGLQFLFEYFSETQRNKGNFPGRFSGRQFSNSRSEMNVSTLELGDSALYLCASSLGQVYYEQYFGPGTRLTVT.